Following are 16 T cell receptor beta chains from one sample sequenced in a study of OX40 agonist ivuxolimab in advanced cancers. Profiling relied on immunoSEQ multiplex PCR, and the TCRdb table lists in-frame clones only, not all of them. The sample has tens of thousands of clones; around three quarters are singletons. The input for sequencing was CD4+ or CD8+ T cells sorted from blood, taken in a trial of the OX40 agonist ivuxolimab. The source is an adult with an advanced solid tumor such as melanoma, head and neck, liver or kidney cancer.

This CDR3 is CASSTITGTGQETQYF. The CDR3 nucleotides are TGTGCCAGTAGTACAATCACCGGGACAGGGCAAGAGACCCAGTACTTC. The chain joins TRBV19 to TRBJ2-5; 9 positions agree with TRBD1. The trim removed 4 bases at V and 2 bases at J, leaving 8 bases unmatched. Per the germline V gene, CDR1 is LNHDA and CDR2 is SQIVND (reference sequence). The CDR3 consists of 16 residues.

DNA of the CDR3: TGTGCCAGCAGTCCCGTGGAGGGTTCCTATGGCTACACCTTC. This codes for CASSPVEGSYGYTF. The V gene is TRBV7-8, the J gene TRBJ1-2; no firm D call. V was clipped by 6 bases and J by 4 bases, with 15 bases between them. The CDR3 has 14 residues. CDR1 SGHVS and CDR2 FQNEAQ come from the germline V gene.

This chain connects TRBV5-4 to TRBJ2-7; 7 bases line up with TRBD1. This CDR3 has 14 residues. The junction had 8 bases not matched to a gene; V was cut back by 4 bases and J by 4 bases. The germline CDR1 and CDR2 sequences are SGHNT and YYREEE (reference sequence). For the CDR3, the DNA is TGTGCCAGCAGCCCCTGGACAGGAACTTACGAGCAGTACTTC. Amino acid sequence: CASSPWTGTYEQYF.

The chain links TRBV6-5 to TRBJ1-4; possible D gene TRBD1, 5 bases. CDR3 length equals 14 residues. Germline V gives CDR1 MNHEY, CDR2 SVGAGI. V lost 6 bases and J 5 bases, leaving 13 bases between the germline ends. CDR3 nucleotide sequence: TGTGCCAGCAGCCCCGGGACCTGGAATGAAAAACTGTTTTTT. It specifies CASSPGTWNEKLFF.

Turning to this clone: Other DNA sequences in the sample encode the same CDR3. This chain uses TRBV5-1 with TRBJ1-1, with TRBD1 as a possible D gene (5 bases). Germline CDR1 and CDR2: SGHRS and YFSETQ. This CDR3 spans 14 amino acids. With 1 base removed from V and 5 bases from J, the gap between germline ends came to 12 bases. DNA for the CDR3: TGCGCCAGCAGCTTGTATGGGGGTGATACTGAAGCTTTCTTT. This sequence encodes CASSLYGGDTEAFF.

CDR3 nucleotides: TGTGCCAGCAGCTTACCCGGGACAGGGTTCTACGAGCAGTACTTC. Its translation is CASSLPGTGFYEQYF. This sequence joins TRBV5-6 and TRBJ2-7; 9 bases match TRBD1. Germline trimming cut 2 bases from V and 3 bases from J; bases unmatched to any gene: 6. This CDR3 has 15 amino acids. CDR1 and CDR2 (germline): SGHDT, YYEEEE.

Here the CDR3 DNA reads TGTGCCAGCAGTTTGGTCGGGGGGATAGTCTATAATTCACCCCTCCACTTT. Translation: CASSLVGGIVYNSPLHF. The chain links TRBV27 to TRBJ1-6; D possibly corresponds to TRBD1 (5 bases). V was cut by 3 bases and J by 3 bases, with 15 bases left in between. Germline CDR1 reads MNHEY; CDR2 reads SMNVEV (reference sequence). CDR3 length: 17 amino acids.

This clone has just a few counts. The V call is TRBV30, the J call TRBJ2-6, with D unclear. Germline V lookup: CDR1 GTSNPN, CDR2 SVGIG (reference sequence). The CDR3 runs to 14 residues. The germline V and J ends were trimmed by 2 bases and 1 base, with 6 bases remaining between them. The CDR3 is CAWSSISGANVLTF. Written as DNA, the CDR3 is TGTGCCTGGAGTTCTATATCTGGGGCCAACGTCCTGACTTTC.

The CDR3 region has the DNA TGTGCCAGTAGTAGGAGAAGCACCTCTGGAAACACCATATATTTT. As protein: CASSRRSTSGNTIYF. The chain carries TRBV19 and TRBJ1-3; D is uncertain. This CDR3 contains 15 residues. Trimming stripped 4 bases from V and 0 bases from J, with 10 bases between. Germline lookup yields CDR1 LNHDA and CDR2 SQIVND (reference sequence).

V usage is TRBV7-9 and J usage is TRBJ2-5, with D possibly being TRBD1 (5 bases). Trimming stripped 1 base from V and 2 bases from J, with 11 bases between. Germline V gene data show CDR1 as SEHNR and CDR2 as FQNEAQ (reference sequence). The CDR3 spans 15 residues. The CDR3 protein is CASSLGDREQETQYF. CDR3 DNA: TGTGCCAGCAGCTTAGGCGACAGAGAACAAGAGACCCAGTACTTC.

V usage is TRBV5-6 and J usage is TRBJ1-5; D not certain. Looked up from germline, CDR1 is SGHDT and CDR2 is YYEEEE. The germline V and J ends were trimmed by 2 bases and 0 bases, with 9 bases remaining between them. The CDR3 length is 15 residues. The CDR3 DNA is TGTGCCAGCAGCTTCGGAACTCATAGCAATCAGCCCCAGCATTTT. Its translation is CASSFGTHSNQPQHF.

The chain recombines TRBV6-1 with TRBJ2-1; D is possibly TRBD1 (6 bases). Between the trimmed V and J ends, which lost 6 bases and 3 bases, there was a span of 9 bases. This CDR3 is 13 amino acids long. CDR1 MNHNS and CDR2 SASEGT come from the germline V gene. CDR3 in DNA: TGTGCCAGCAGCCGGGACATCTACAATGAGCAGTTCTTC. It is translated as CASSRDIYNEQFF.

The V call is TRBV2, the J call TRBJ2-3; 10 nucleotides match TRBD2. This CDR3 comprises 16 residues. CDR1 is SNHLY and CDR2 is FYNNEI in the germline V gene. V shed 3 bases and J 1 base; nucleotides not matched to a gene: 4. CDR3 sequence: CASSELAGGRTDTQYF. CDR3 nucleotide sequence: TGTGCCAGCAGTGAGTTAGCGGGGGGACGCACAGATACGCAGTATTTT.

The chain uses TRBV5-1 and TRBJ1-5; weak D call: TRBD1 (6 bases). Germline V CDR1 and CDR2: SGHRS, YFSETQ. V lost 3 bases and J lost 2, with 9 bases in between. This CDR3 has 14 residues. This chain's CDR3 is CASSSGVGNQPQHF. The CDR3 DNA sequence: TGCGCCAGCAGCTCAGGGGTTGGCAATCAGCCCCAGCATTTT.

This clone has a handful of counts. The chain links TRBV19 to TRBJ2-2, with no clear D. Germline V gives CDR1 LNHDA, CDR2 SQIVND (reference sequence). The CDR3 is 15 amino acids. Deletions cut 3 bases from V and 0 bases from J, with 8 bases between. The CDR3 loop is CASSIRTTNTGELFF. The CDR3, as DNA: TGTGCCAGTAGTATTCGAACAACGAACACCGGGGAGCTGTTTTTT. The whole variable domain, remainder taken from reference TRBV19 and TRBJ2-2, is DGGITQSPKYLFRKEGQNVTLSCEQNLNHDAMYWYRQDPGQGLRLIYYSQIVNDFQKGDIAEGYSVSREKKESFPLTVTSAQKNPTAFYLCASSIRTTNTGELFFGEGSRLTVL.

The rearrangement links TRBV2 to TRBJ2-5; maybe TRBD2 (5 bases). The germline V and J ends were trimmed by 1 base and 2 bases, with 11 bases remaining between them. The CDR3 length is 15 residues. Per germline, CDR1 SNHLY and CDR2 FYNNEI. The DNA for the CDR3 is TGTGCCAGCAGTGAAGATGCAGCGGAACAAGAGACCCAGTACTTC. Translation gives CASSEDAAEQETQYF.